A single sample gave rise to the 7 T cell receptor beta chains below, sequenced in a study of T cell repertoires in cytomegalovirus infection. For these receptors, no antigen is known. TCRdb re-called the reads through MiXCR, storing one row per CDR3 protein. The sample includes around 710,000 distinct CDR3 sequences, 25% to 30% seen only once; the top ten take around 13%. The sequenced sample was cultured CD8+ T cells from PBMCs, obtained from culture after CMV antigen stimulation. The receptor set was obtained from a human donor in good health (CMV status not recorded). Some clones in this sample may be carry-over from other donors' samples.

This rearrangement joins TRBV10-3 to TRBJ2-7; tentative D call: TRBD1 (6 bases). Germline values: CDR1 ENHRY, CDR2 SYGVKD. The CDR3 runs 17 residues. V lost 2 bases to trimming and J lost 3 bases, with 20 bases between them. The CDR3 region has the DNA TGTGCCATCAGTGAGGGGGACGGGACATATAGACTCTACGAGCAGTACGTC. Translating it yields CAISEGDGTYRLYEQYV.

The V gene is TRBV4-1, the J gene TRBJ2-2, with D possibly being TRBD1 or TRBD2 (6 bases each). Trimming removed 4 bases at V and 5 bases at J, with 11 bases between. The CDR3 loop spans 14 amino acids. Germline V gives CDR1 MGHRA, CDR2 YSYEKL. CDR3: CASSRIGGTGELFF. The CDR3 region has the DNA TGCGCCAGCAGCCGAATAGGGGGGACCGGGGAGCTGTTTTTT.

V usage is TRBV27 and J usage is TRBJ2-1; D tentatively fits TRBD1 or TRBD2 (6 bases each). This CDR3 has 15 amino acids. CDR1 and CDR2 (germline): MNHEY, SMNVEV (reference sequence). Trimming took off 0 bases at V and 5 bases at J, with 11 bases between the two ends. CDR3 residues: CASSLSWGADNEQFF. CDR3 sequence (DNA): TGTGCCAGCAGTTTATCATGGGGGGCGGACAATGAGCAGTTCTTC.

This clonotype came up many times. This chain links TRBV7-4 with TRBJ2-1, with D perhaps matching TRBD2 (7 bases). Between the trimmed V and J ends, which lost 8 bases and 1 base, there was a span of 21 bases. This CDR3 region has 17 residues. CDR1 and CDR2 from the germline V gene are SGHVT and SQSDAQ. This CDR3 reads CASPPKGGGHSYNEQFF. CDR3 nucleotide sequence: TGTGCCAGCCCCCCCAAGGGGGGGGGCCATTCCTACAATGAGCAGTTCTTC.

The table lists this clonotype with a count of one. The CDR3 region is CASSFTGHSYEQYF. In DNA form, the CDR3 reads TGTGCCAGCAGTTTTACAGGGCACTCCTACGAGCAGTACTTC. The chain recombines TRBV27 with TRBJ2-7; D is perhaps TRBD1 (6 bases). CDR3 length: 14 residues. Germline V CDR1 and CDR2: MNHEY, SMNVEV (reference sequence). V lost 3 bases, J lost 0 bases, and 9 bases lay in between.

This clonotype was counted a few times. The V gene is TRBV12-3 or TRBV12-4, the J gene TRBJ1-2; D is ambiguous. CDR3 length: 13 residues. The ends were cut back, 3 bases at V and 8 bases at J, with 13 bases in the middle. CDR3 bases: TGTGCCAGCAGTTTTGGACCTATCCTGGGCTACACCTTC. Residues: CASSFGPILGYTF.

This clonotype has a single count. The chain has TRBV5-8 and TRBJ1-2; D is possibly TRBD1 (6 bases). Germline V gene lookup returns CDR1 SGHTS and CDR2 YDEGEE. This CDR3 is 15 amino acids long. Trimming left V 2 bases short and J 4 bases short, with 15 bases between. The CDR3 loop reads CASSFTTGLPYGYTF. The DNA of the CDR3 is TGTGCCAGCAGCTTTACGACAGGTTTACCCTATGGCTACACCTTC.